Each of the 18 T cell receptor beta chains below was sequenced from the same sample in a study of cytomegalovirus exposure and HLA in healthy donors. Libraries were prepared by immunoSEQ multiplex PCR; TCRdb keeps only in-frame clonotypes and omits some of them. The table records 250,000 to 350,000 clones, approximately 90% of them present only once. The sequencing input was PBMCs. All receptors derive from a young woman in good health and CMV-seronegative.

V usage is TRBV6-6 and J usage is TRBJ2-7, with TRBD1 identical over 7 bases. The CDR3 has 13 residues. J gave up 3 bases and V 5 bases, and 4 bases lay outside the gene matches. CDR1 MNHNY and CDR2 SVGAGI come from the germline V gene (reference sequence). CDR3 coding DNA: TGTGCCAGCAGTAACACAGGGGTCTACGAGCAGTACTTC. As protein: CASSNTGVYEQYF.

The rearrangement uses TRBV30 and TRBJ1-1, with D possibly matching TRBD1 (5 bases). Between the trimmed V and J ends, which lost 5 bases and 0 bases, there was a span of 13 bases. CDR1 and CDR2 from the germline V gene are GTSNPN and SVGIG (reference sequence). This CDR3 has 14 residues. The DNA for the CDR3 is TGTGCCTGGCGAAAGGAACAGGTGAACACTGAAGCTTTCTTT. It yields the protein CAWRKEQVNTEAFF.

This chain uses TRBV18 with TRBJ1-4; 8 bases match TRBD1. The CDR3 is 13 amino acids. CDR1 and CDR2 (germline): KGHSH, LQKENI. V trimming: 5 bases; J trimming: 8 bases; junction bases outside the gene matches: 4. The CDR3 DNA is TGTGCCAGCTCATTGAACAGGGGGGAAAAACTGTTTTTT. This codes for CASSLNRGEKLFF. Filled out from reference TRBV18 and TRBJ1-4, the complete variable domain reads NAGVMQNPRHLVRRRGQEARLRCSPMKGHSHVYWYRQLPEEGLKFMVYLQKENIIDESGMPKERFSAEFPKEGPSILRIQQVVRGDSAAYFCASSLNRGEKLFFGSGTQLSVL.

This clone appeared a single time. The chain links TRBV19 to TRBJ2-5, with 13 nucleotides matching TRBD2. Per the germline V gene, CDR1 is LNHDA and CDR2 is SQIVND (reference sequence). The CDR3 has 17 amino acids. V dropped 5 bases and J dropped 5; count of bases not matched to a gene: 11. The CDR3 region has the DNA TGTGCCAGTAGTCCGGGAAAAGGACTAGCGGGGGAGGAGACCCAGTACTTC. It encodes CASSPGKGLAGEETQYF.

The V call is TRBV7-6, the J call TRBJ2-3, with D perhaps TRBD1 (5 bases). Trimming cost V 4 bases and J 6 bases, with 14 bases left between them. This CDR3 region has 14 residues. The germline gives CDR1 SGHVS, CDR2 FNYEAQ. CDR3 sequence: CASSSDRVLDTQYF. CDR3 coding DNA: TGTGCCAGCAGCTCCGACAGAGTGTTGGATACGCAGTATTTT.

This clone appeared a single time. V is TRBV28 and J is TRBJ1-2; 7 positions agree with TRBD1. Germline CDR1 and CDR2: MDHEN and SYDVKM. With V trimmed by 4 bases and J by 2 bases, 10 bases remained unmatched. This CDR3 has 16 amino acids. CDR3 sequence reads: CASSSTTGVGNYGYTF. In DNA, the CDR3 is TGTGCCAGCAGTTCAACCACAGGGGTGGGGAACTATGGCTACACCTTC.

The chain has TRBV11-2 and TRBJ2-2, with D perhaps TRBD1 (6 bases). Per germline, CDR1 SGHAT and CDR2 FQNNGV. CDR3 length: 14 residues. The V end lost 3 bases, the J end lost 5 bases, and 10 bases lay between the germline ends. In DNA, the CDR3 is TGTGCCAGCAGCTTCCTCAGGGGAACCGGGGAGCTGTTTTTT. Its protein product is CASSFLRGTGELFF.

The rearrangement links TRBV5-4 to TRBJ2-3; 9 nucleotides line up with TRBD2. CDR1 SGHNT and CDR2 YYREEE come from the germline V gene (reference sequence). The CDR3 is 14 amino acids. J lost 3 bases, V lost 4 bases, and 3 bases had no gene match. The CDR3 protein is CASSTGLATDTQYF. DNA of the CDR3: TGTGCCAGCAGCACGGGACTAGCAACAGATACGCAGTATTTT.

The V and J genes are TRBV28 and TRBJ2-1, with 9 bases matching TRBD2. Per germline, CDR1 MDHEN and CDR2 SYDVKM. CDR3 length: 16 residues. Trimming at V came to 4 bases and at J to 7 bases, leaving 11 bases not matched to a gene. The CDR3 DNA is TGTGCCAGCAGTTCGTGGCTAGCGGGATTGAGAAATGAGCAGTTCTTC. This codes for CASSSWLAGLRNEQFF.

The chain combines TRBV2 with TRBJ2-7; a weak D match, TRBD1 (7 bases). V shed 11 bases and J shed 6 bases, with 26 bases lying between them. The CDR3 has 15 residues. CDR1 is SNHLY, CDR2 FYNNEI, per germline. The CDR3 loop reads CAPGGDSHSRSEQYF. In DNA form, the CDR3 reads TGTGCCCCCGGAGGGGACAGTCACTCTAGAAGCGAGCAGTACTTC.

The chain is built from TRBV19 and TRBJ1-2; 8 bases are a match to TRBD1. This CDR3 is 16 amino acids long. Losses at the gene ends were 4 bases for V and 2 bases for J; bases not matched to a gene: 9. Germline V lookup: CDR1 LNHDA, CDR2 SQIVND (reference sequence). The CDR3 loop is CASSTQGANPNYGYTF. For the CDR3, the DNA is TGTGCCAGTAGTACGCAGGGGGCAAATCCAAACTATGGCTACACCTTC.

The chain employs TRBV9 and TRBJ2-2; TRBD2 matches at 7 bases. The V and J ends lost 0 bases and 5 bases, in that order; junction bases with no gene match: 7. Germline V gives CDR1 SGDLS, CDR2 YYNGEE. This CDR3 has 16 amino acids. CDR3 bases: TGTGCCAGCAGCGTAGCTTGGGGGGGAGGAACCGGGGAGCTGTTTTTT. Its translation is CASSVAWGGGTGELFF.

The chain joins TRBV2 to TRBJ1-2; TRBD1 aligns across 8 bases. Germline CDR1 SNHLY, CDR2 FYNNEI. Trimming removed 11 bases from V and 0 bases from J; junction bases left unmatched: 8. The CDR3 is made up of 14 amino acids. Here the CDR3 reads CAATGERPNYGYTF. DNA of the CDR3: TGTGCCGCGACAGGGGAAAGACCTAACTATGGCTACACCTTC.

This clone was picked up one time. As DNA, the CDR3 is TGTGCCAGCAGCGGGGGACAGGGGGCTTTCTTC. It translates to CASSGGQGAFF. The chain carries TRBV7-3 and TRBJ2-1; 12 nucleotides agree with TRBD1. The CDR3 runs to 11 residues. J gave up 16 bases and V 5 bases, and 3 bases lay outside the gene matches. The V gene's germline CDR1 is SGHTA and CDR2 FQGTGA.

The chain uses TRBV6-5 and TRBJ1-1; 10 nucleotides align to TRBD1. V lost 4 bases and J lost 4; bases outside the gene matches: 3. Germline lookup yields CDR1 MNHEY and CDR2 SVGAGI. The CDR3 is made up of 14 amino acids. The CDR3 protein is CASSLWTGGTEAFF. In nucleotides, the CDR3 is TGTGCCAGCAGTTTATGGACAGGGGGCACTGAAGCTTTCTTT.

This clone is a singleton in its sample. The V call is TRBV6-1, the J call TRBJ2-1, with D perhaps matching TRBD2 (6 bases). CDR3 size: 13 residues. The germline CDR1 and CDR2 sequences are MNHNS and SASEGT. The V end lost 7 bases, the J end lost 4 bases, and 11 bases lay between the germline ends. CDR3 residues: CASIRSGYNEQFF. CDR3 nucleotides: TGTGCCAGCATTAGAAGCGGGTACAATGAGCAGTTCTTC.

The rearrangement uses TRBV29-1 and TRBJ2-2; 9 nucleotides match TRBD1. Germline V gene sequence: CDR1 SQVTM, CDR2 ANQGSEA. V shed 4 bases and J 4 bases; nucleotides not matched to a gene: 4. The CDR3 consists of 14 residues. The DNA for the CDR3 is TGCAGCGTTGGGGGGACAGGGTTCACCGGGGAGCTGTTTTTT. Translated, it gives CSVGGTGFTGELFF.

This rearrangement joins TRBV1 to TRBJ2-7; the table's D call TRBD2 went unverified against the DNA. TRBV1 is a listed pseudogene. This CDR3 comprises 13 residues. The CDR3 region has the DNA TGCACCAGCCGCGAAGCGTCCTCCTACGAGCAGTACTTC. Amino acids: CTSREASSYEQYF.